The sequence of this T cell receptor (beta chain) was determined in a study of regulatory dendritic cells for organ transplantation. On this clone itself: The antigen remains undetermined.

Sorted subsets were CFSE-labeled and cultured approximately 5 days with allogeneic dendritic cells. Libraries were prepared by immunoSEQ multiplex PCR; TCRdb keeps only in-frame clonotypes and omits some of them. The sample has around 20,000 clones; roughly 85% are singletons. This TCR was sampled from a human donor in good health. Sequenced sample: naive CD4+ T cells from blood cultured with regulatory dendritic cells. Subset: CD45RA+ naive T cells.

This chain's CDR3 is CASSLEREYNYGYTF. The CDR3 DNA is TGTGCCAGCAGCTTAGAGAGGGAATATAACTATGGCTACACCTTC. The rearrangement joins TRBV7-2 to TRBJ1-2; D ambiguous. Germline V CDR1 and CDR2: SGHTA, FQGNSA. V dropped 1 base and J dropped 1 base, with 10 bases sitting between them. The CDR3 sequence is 15 residues long. The variable domain in full, completed from reference TRBV7-2 and TRBJ1-2, reads GAGVSQSPSNKVTEKGKDVELRCDPISGHTALYWYRQSLGQGLEFLIYFQGNSAPDKSGLPSDRFSAERTGGSVSTLTIQRTQQEDSAVYLCASSLEREYNYGYTFGSGTRLTVV.